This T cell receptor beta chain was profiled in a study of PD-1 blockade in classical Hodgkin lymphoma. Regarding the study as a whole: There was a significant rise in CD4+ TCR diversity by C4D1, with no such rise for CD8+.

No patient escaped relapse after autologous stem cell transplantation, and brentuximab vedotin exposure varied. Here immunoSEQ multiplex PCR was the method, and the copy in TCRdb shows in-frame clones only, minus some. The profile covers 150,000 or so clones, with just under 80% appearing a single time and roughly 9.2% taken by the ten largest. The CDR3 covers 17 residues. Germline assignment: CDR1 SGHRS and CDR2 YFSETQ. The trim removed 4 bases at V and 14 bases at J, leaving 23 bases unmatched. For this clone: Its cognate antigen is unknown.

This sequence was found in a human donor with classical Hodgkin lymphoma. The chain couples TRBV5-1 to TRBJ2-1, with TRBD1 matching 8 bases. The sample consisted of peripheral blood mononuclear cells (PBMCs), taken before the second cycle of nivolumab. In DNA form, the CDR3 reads TGCGCCAGCAGCCCTACTCGGACAGGGATGAGAGAAGGATTGGAGTTCTTC. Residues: CASSPTRTGMREGLEFF.